This T cell receptor (beta chain) was documented in a study of early T cells in non-severe SARS-CoV-2 infection. Study background: Chains from this unsorted whole-blood bulk RNA could not be paired.

Study observations and caveats: Private and CD4 specificities were missed by VDJdb matching, skewed to anti-spike CD8.

V lost 3 bases to trimming and J lost 9 bases; unmatched junction nucleotides: 9. The CDR3 totals 14 residues. This clonotype was seen at least ten times. Its antigen is still unknown. Individual cDNA molecules were tagged with unique molecular identifiers, the study reported. TCRdb reprocessed the 5' RACE reads with MiXCR, giving one entry per CDR3 protein. The sample contains about 42,000 distinct CDR3 sequences, over 6% of which appear only once. The sequencing sample was made of whole blood. This chain connects TRBV12-3 or TRBV12-4 to TRBJ2-7, with TRBD1 matching over 9 bases. This TCR was recovered from an adult who was a healthcare worker with PCR-confirmed SARS-CoV-2 infection or an uninfected control (not recorded which). The CDR3, as DNA: TGTGCCAGCAGTTTGGGACAGGGACCTTCAGGGCAGTACTTC. Translating gives CASSLGQGPSGQYF.